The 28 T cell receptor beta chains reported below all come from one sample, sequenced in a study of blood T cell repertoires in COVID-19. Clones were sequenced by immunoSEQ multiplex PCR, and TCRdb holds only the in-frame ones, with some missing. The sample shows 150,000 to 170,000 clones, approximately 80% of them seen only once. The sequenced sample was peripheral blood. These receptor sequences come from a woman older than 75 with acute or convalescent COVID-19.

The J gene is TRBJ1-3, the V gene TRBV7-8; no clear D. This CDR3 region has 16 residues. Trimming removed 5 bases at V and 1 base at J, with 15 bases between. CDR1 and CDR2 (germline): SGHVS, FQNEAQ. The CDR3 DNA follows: TGTGCCAGCAGCAGCTCAAGTACTACTTCTGGAAACACCATATATTTT. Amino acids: CASSSSSTTSGNTIYF. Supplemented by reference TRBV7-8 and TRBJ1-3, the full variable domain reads GAGVSQSPRYKVAKRGQDVALRCDPISGHVSLFWYQQALGQGPEFLTYFQNEAQLDKSGLPSDRFFAERPEGSVSTLKIQRTQQEDSAVYLCASSSSSTTSGNTIYFGEGSWLTVV.

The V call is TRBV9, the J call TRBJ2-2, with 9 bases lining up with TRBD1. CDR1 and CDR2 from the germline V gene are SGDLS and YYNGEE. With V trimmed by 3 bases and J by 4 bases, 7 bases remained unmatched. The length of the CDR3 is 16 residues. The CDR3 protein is CASSEPGQGRTGELFF. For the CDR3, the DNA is TGTGCCAGCAGCGAACCGGGACAGGGACGCACCGGGGAGCTGTTTTTT.

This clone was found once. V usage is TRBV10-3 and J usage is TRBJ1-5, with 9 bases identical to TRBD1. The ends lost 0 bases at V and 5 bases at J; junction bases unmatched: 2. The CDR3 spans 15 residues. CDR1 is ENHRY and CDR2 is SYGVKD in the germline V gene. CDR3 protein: CAISESGQGDQPQHF. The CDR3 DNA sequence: TGTGCCATCAGTGAGTCGGGACAGGGAGATCAGCCCCAGCATTTT.

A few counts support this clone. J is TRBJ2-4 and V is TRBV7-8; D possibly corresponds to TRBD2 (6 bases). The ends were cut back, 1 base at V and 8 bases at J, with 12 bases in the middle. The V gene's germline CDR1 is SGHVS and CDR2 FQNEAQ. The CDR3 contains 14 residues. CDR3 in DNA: TGTGCCAGCAGCTTAGGGGGGGTTTCGGACATTCAGTACTTC. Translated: CASSLGGVSDIQYF.

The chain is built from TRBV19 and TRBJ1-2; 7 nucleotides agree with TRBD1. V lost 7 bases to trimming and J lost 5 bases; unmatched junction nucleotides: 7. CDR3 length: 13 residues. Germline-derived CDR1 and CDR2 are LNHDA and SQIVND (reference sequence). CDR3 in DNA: TGTGCCAGTAAGCCAACAGGGGCATATGGCTACACCTTC. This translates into CASKPTGAYGYTF. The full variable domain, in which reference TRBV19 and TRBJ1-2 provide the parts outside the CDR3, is DGGITQSPKYLFRKEGQNVTLSCEQNLNHDAMYWYRQDPGQGLRLIYYSQIVNDFQKGDIAEGYSVSREKKESFPLTVTSAQKNPTAFYLCASKPTGAYGYTFGSGTRLTVV.

The CDR3, as DNA: TGTGCCAGCAGCCAAGATCGGGACAGGGCTGGCTACACCTTC. Residues: CASSQDRDRAGYTF. J is TRBJ1-2 and V is TRBV4-2, with TRBD1 identical over 9 bases. V trimming: 0 bases; J trimming: 7 bases; junction bases outside the gene matches: 3. The CDR3 runs to 14 residues. The germline CDR1 and CDR2 sequences are LGHNA and YNFKEQ.

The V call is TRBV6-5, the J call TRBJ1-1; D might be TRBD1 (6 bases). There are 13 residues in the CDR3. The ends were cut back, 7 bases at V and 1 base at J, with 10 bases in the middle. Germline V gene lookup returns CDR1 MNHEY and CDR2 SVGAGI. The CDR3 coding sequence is TGTGCCAGCATGGACAGATGGAACACTGAAGCTTTCTTT. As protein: CASMDRWNTEAFF.

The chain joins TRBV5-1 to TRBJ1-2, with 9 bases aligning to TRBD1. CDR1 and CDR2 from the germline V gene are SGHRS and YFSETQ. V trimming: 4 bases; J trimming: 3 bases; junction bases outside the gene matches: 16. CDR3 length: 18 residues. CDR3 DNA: TGCGCCAGCAGCCTGTCTTTCGACAGGGGGGGATCGGACTATGGCTACACCTTC. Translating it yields CASSLSFDRGGSDYGYTF.

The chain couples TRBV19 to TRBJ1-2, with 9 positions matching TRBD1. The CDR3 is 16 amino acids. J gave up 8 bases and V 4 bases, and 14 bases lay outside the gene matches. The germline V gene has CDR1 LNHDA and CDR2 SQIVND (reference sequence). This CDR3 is CASSTPGTGLARGYTF. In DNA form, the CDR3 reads TGTGCCAGTAGTACCCCCGGGACAGGGCTCGCGCGAGGCTACACCTTC.

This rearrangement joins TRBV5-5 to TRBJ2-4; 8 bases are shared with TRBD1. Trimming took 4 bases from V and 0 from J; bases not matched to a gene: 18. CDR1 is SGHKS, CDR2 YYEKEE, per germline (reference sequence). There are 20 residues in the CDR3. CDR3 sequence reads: CASSVPRDRHVGIAKNIQYF. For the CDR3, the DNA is TGTGCCAGCAGCGTCCCACGGGACAGGCATGTGGGGATAGCCAAAAACATTCAGTACTTC.

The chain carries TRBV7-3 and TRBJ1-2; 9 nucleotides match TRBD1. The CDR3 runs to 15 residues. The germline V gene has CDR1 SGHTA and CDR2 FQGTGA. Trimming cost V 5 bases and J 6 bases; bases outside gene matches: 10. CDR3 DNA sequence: TGTGCCAGCAGCGCGCAAACAGGGGGCGTGCATGGCTACACCTTC. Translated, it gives CASSAQTGGVHGYTF.

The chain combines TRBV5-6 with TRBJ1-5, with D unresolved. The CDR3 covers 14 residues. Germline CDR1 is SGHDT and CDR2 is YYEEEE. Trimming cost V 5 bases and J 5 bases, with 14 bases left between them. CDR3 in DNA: TGTGCCAGCAGGATGGAGGGAGGTGATCAGCCCCAGCATTTT. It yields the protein CASRMEGGDQPQHF.

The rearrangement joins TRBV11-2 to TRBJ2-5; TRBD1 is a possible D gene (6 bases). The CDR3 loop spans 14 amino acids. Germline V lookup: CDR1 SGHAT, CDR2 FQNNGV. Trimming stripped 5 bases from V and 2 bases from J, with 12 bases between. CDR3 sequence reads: CASSVNGQQETQYF. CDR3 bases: TGTGCCAGCAGCGTAAACGGACAGCAAGAGACCCAGTACTTC.

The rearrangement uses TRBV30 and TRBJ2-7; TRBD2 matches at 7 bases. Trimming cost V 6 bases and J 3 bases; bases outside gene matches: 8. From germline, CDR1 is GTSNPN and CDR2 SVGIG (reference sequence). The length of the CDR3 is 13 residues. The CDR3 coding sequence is TGTGCCTGTAACGGACTAGATTACTACGAGCAGTACTTC. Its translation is CACNGLDYYEQYF.

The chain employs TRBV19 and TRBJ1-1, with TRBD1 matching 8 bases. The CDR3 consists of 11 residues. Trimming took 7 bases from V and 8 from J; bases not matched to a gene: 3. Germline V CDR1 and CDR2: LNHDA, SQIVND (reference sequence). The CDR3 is CASTRGREAFF. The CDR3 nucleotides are TGTGCCAGTACCAGGGGGCGGGAAGCTTTCTTT. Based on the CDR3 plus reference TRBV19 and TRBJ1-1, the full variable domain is DGGITQSPKYLFRKEGQNVTLSCEQNLNHDAMYWYRQDPGQGLRLIYYSQIVNDFQKGDIAEGYSVSREKKESFPLTVTSAQKNPTAFYLCASTRGREAFFGQGTRLTVV.

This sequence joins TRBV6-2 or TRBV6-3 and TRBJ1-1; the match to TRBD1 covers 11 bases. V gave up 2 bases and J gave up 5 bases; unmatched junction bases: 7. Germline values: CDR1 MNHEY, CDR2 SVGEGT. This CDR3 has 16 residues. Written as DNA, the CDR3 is TGTGCCAGCAGTTACCCCTGGGGACAGGGGGGAACTGAAGCTTTCTTT. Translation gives CASSYPWGQGGTEAFF.

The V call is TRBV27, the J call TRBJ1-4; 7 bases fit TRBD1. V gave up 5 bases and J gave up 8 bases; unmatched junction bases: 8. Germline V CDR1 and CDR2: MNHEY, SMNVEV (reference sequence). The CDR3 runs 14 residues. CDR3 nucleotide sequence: TGTGCCAGCAGTAAACAGGGGTTAGGGGAAAAACTGTTTTTT. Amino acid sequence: CASSKQGLGEKLFF.

CDR3 sequence reads: CASSKYPGERESGAEQFF. CDR3 bases: TGTGCCAGCAGCAAATATCCGGGCGAGCGGGAGAGTGGGGCCGAGCAGTTCTTC. The chain combines TRBV21-1 with TRBJ2-1; the table's TRBD2 call for D was not verified on the DNA. TRBV21-1 is marked as a pseudogene. CDR3 length: 18 residues.

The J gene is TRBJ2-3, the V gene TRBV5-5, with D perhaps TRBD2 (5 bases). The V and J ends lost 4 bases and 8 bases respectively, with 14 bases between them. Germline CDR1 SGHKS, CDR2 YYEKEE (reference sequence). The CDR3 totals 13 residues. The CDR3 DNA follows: TGTGCCAGCAGCCCAAGAAGCGGATTTACGCAGTATTTT. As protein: CASSPRSGFTQYF. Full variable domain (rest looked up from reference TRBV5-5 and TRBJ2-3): DAGVTQSPTHLIKTRGQQVTLRCSPISGHKSVSWYQQVLGQGPQFIFQYYEKEERGRGNFPDRFSARQFPNYSSELNVNALLLGDSALYLCASSPRSGFTQYFGPGTRLTVL.

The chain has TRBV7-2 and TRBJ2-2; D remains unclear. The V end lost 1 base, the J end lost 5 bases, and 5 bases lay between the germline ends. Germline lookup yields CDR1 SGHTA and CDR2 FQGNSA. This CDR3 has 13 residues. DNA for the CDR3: TGTGCCAGCAGCTTAGGGCGGACCGGGGAGCTGTTTTTT. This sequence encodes CASSLGRTGELFF.

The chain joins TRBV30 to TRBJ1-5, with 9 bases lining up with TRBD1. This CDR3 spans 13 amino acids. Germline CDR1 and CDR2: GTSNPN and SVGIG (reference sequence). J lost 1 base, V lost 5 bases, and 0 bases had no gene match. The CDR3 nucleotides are TGTGCCTGGGACAGGGGGAGCAATCAGCCCCAGCATTTT. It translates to CAWDRGSNQPQHF. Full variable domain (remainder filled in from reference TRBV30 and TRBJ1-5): SQTIHQWPATLVQPVGSPLSLECTVEGTSNPNLYWYRQAAGRGLQLLFYSVGIGQISSEVPQNLSASRPQDRQFILSSKKLLLSDSGFYLCAWDRGSNQPQHFGDGTRLSIL.

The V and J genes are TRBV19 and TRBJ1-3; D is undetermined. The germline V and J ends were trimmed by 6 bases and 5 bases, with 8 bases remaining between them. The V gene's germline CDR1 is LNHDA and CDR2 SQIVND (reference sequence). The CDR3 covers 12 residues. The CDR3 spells CASSTLRNTIYF. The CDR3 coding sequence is TGTGCCAGTAGCACCCTAAGAAACACCATATATTTT.

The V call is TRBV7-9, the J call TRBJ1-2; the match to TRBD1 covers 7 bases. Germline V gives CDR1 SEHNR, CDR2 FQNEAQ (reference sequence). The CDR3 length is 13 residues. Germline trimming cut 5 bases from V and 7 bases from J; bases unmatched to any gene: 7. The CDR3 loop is CASSPTGSSGYTF. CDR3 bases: TGTGCCAGCAGCCCGACAGGGTCTAGTGGCTACACCTTC.

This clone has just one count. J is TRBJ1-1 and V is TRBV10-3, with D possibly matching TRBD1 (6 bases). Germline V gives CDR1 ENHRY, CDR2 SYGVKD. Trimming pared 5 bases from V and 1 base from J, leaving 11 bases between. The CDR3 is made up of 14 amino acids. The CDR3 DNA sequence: TGTGCCATCAGTCGGACAGTTTCGAACACTGAAGCTTTCTTT. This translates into CAISRTVSNTEAFF.

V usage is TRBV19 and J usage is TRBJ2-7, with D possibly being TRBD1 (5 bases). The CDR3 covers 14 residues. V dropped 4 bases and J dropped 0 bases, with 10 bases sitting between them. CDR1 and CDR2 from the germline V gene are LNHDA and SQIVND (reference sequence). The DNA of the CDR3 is TGTGCCAGTAGTACCCCCCAGGGCTCCTACGAGCAGTACTTC. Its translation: CASSTPQGSYEQYF.

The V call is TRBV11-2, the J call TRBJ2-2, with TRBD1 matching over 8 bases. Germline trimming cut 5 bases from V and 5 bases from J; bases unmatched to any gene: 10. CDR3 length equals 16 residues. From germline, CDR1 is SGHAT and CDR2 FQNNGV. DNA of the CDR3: TGTGCCAGCAGCCAGAGACAGGGGCCATTGACCGGGGAGCTGTTTTTT. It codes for CASSQRQGPLTGELFF. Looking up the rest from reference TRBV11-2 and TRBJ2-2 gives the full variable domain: EAGVAQSPRYKIIEKRQSVAFWCNPISGHATLYWYQQILGQGPKLLIQFQNNGVVDDSQLPKDRFSAERLKGVDSTLKIQPAKLEDSAVYLCASSQRQGPLTGELFFGEGSRLTVL.

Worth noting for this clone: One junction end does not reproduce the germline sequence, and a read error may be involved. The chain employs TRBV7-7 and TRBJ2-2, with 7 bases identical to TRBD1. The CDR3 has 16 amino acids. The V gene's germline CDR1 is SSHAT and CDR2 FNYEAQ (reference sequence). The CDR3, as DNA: TGTGCTAGCAGTCCACAGGGGCCCTCGAACACCGGGGAGCTGTTTTTT. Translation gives CASSPQGPSNTGELFF.

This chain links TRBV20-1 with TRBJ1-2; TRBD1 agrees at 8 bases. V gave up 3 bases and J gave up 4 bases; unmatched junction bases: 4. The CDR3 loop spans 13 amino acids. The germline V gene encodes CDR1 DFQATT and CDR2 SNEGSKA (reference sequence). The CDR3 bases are TGCAGTGCTAGTCCAACAGGGGGCTATGGCTACACCTTC. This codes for CSASPTGGYGYTF.